A selection of T cell receptor beta chains follows, all from one sample in a study of T-cell memory formation after mild COVID-19. TCRdb redid the calling of the 5' RACE reads with MiXCR, one entry per CDR3 protein. This table has 250,000 to 350,000 distinct CDR3 sequences, more than 15% appearing once. Sequencing was done on a sample of PBMCs or a T cell subset sorted from them (not recorded which). The receptors stem from a man aged 18 to 35 who had mild COVID-19 (a few samples of this study predate the infection). Cell type and time point are not known. Each CDR3 is given with its conserved first and last residue. A D gene is named only where the DNA matches it firmly. Size is stated for part of the rows, as once, few or many counts, or as a class when the clone is expanded.

size	V	J	length	D	DNA	CDR3
.	TRBV7-8	TRBJ1-1	14	.	TGTGCCAGCAGTTTAGGGGACACCGACACTGAAGCTTTCTTT	CASSLGDTDTEAFF
.	TRBV9	TRBJ2-7	18	TRBD1	TGTTCCAGCAGCGTGGGGCCCGGGACAGGGTTCGAATCCCACGAGCAGTACTTC	CSSSVGPGTGFESHEQYF
few	TRBV6-5	TRBJ2-2	15	TRBD2	TGTGCCAGCAATACGGGACTAGTGGGCACCGGGGAGCTGTTTTTT	CASNTGLVGTGELFF
.	TRBV11-1	TRBJ1-6	16	TRBD1	TGTGCCAGCAGCGACGGGACAGGGTTTCTTGGTTCACCCCTCCACTTT	CASSDGTGFLGSPLHF
.	TRBV7-2	TRBJ1-2	14	.	TGTGCCAGCAGCTTCGTGGAACTTTCCAACGGCTACACCTTC	CASSFVELSNGYTF
.	TRBV10-3	TRBJ2-2	17	TRBD1	TGTGCCATCAGAGAAGACAGGGCCGATCCGAACACCGGGGAGCTGTTTTTT	CAIREDRADPNTGELFF
.	TRBV2	TRBJ1-6	11	.	TGTGCCAGCAGTGGTAATTCACCCCTCCACTTT	CASSGNSPLHF
.	TRBV14	TRBJ2-2	18	.	TGTGCCAGCAGCCACGGCCCAGCGATACTAATAAACACCGGGGAGCTGTTTTTT	CASSHGPAILINTGELFF
few	TRBV12-3/TRBV12-4	TRBJ2-7	15	TRBD1	TGTGCCAGCAGTTTATGGGACAGCCGGGACTACGAGCAGTACTTC	CASSLWDSRDYEQYF
few	TRBV6-5	TRBJ2-1	14	.	TGTGCCAGCAGTTACACAGATTCCGGATCTGAGCAGTTCTTC	CASSYTDSGSEQFF
.	TRBV7-9	TRBJ1-4	12	.	TGTGCCAGCAGTCTGACAGGCTACATACTGTTTTTT	CASSLTGYILFF
few	TRBV20-1	TRBJ2-3	13	.	TGCAGTGCTAGAGCAGGGACGACAGATACGCAGTATTTT	CSARAGTTDTQYF
.	TRBV9	TRBJ2-2	14	.	TGTGCCAGCAGCGTAGTATCGGAGACCGGGGAGCTGTTTTTT	CASSVVSETGELFF
few	TRBV11-2	TRBJ1-2	12	.	TGTGCCAGCACCGGACGGAGCTATGGCTACACCTTC	CASTGRSYGYTF
few	TRBV7-2	TRBJ2-6	16	.	TGTGCCAGCAGCCCTGACGGATCAGCAGGGGCCAACGTCCTGACTTTC	CASSPDGSAGANVLTF
.	TRBV5-6	TRBJ2-7	14	.	TGTGCCAGCAGCCCGCCGGGACATCACCACGAGCAGTACTTC	CASSPPGHHHEQYF
.	TRBV5-1	TRBJ2-2	14	.	TGCGCCAGCACCCAGGGCAGCAACACCGGGGAGCTGTTTTTT	CASTQGSNTGELFF
few	TRBV3-1	TRBJ2-5	17	TRBD2	TGTGCCAGCAGCGGGGACGGGGGGGCCCCGGGCCAAGAGACCCAGTACTTC	CASSGDGGAPGQETQYF
.	TRBV5-1	TRBJ1-4	14	.	TGCGCCAGCAGCTTGGCCACTGTTGCTGAAAAACTGTTTTTT	CASSLATVAEKLFF
few	TRBV20-1	TRBJ2-3	14	.	TGCAGTGCTTACCGGGACGGAAGCACAGATACGCAGTATTTT	CSAYRDGSTDTQYF
few	TRBV7-9	TRBJ2-1	15	TRBD2	TGTGCCAGCAGACTCAGCGGGGGGGCCTACAATGAGCAGTTCTTC	CASRLSGGAYNEQFF
.	TRBV5-6	TRBJ2-7	17	TRBD2	TGTGCCAGCGGCTTGAGGGGTCCGGGGGGGGACCCCTACGAGCAGTACTTC	CASGLRGPGGDPYEQYF
few	TRBV7-8	TRBJ2-1	16	.	TGTGCCAGCAGCTTAGGGGGTACAGGGCGTCAGAATGAGCAGTTCTTC	CASSLGGTGRQNEQFF
.	TRBV7-9	TRBJ2-5	15	TRBD1	TGTGCCAGCAGCTTAGTAGACAGGGGGATGGAGACCCAGTACTTC	CASSLVDRGMETQYF
.	TRBV4-3	TRBJ2-3	16	TRBD2	TGCGCCAGCAGCCCCAAGAAAAGCGGGGGAGCAGATACGCAGTATTTT	CASSPKKSGGADTQYF
few	TRBV29-1	TRBJ2-5	14	.	TGCAGCGTTGAAAGGCTAGCAGGATTAGAGACCCAGTACTTC	CSVERLAGLETQYF
.	TRBV12-3/TRBV12-4	TRBJ2-5	11	TRBD2	TGTGCCAGCCTGGGGGGGAAGACCCAGTACTTC	CASLGGKTQYF
.	TRBV4-3	TRBJ2-1	16	TRBD2	TGCGCCAGCAGCCAGGGTACTGGACTAGCGGGAAATGAGCAGTTCTTC	CASSQGTGLAGNEQFF
few	TRBV5-1	TRBJ2-5	15	TRBD2	TGCGCCAGCACCCCTAGCGGGGGAGGGAGAGAGACCCAGTACTTC	CASTPSGGGRETQYF